The 5 T cell receptor beta chains below all came from one sample that was sequenced in a study of blood T cells in healthy people across ages. Next came a second PCR, run for about 6 to 11 cycles, which used a sample-barcoded 5' primer along with a J-beta primer mix. TCRdb redid the calling of the 5' RACE reads with MiXCR, one entry per CDR3 protein. This table has about 640,000 distinct CDR3 sequences, roughly 58% appearing once. Sequenced input: blood. All receptors come from a man aged 60 to 69 in good health.

This chain connects TRBV9 to TRBJ1-5, with TRBD1 as a possible D gene (6 bases). Germline V gene lookup returns CDR1 SGDLS and CDR2 YYNGEE. V was clipped by 3 bases and J by 8 bases, with 12 bases between them. The CDR3 is made up of 13 amino acids. The CDR3 region has the DNA TGTGCCAGCAGCGGGGACACCTTAGAGCCCCAGCATTTT. As protein: CASSGDTLEPQHF.

This chain connects TRBV29-1 to TRBJ2-3; D is unresolved. CDR1 is SQVTM, CDR2 ANQGSEA, per germline. The V end was cut by 3 bases, the J end by 0 bases, with 10 bases between. This CDR3 has 14 residues. CDR3 amino acids: CSVDPAISTDTQYF. The CDR3 DNA is TGCAGCGTTGATCCGGCTATTAGCACAGATACGCAGTATTTT.

The chain couples TRBV20-1 to TRBJ2-7; 10 positions agree with TRBD1. Germline trimming cut 4 bases from V and 4 bases from J; bases unmatched to any gene: 7. The CDR3 runs 14 residues. The germline V gene has CDR1 DFQATT and CDR2 SNEGSKA (reference sequence). The DNA of the CDR3 is TGCAGTGCTACGTTCCCGGGACAGGGGTACGAGCAGTACTTC. This gives the protein CSATFPGQGYEQYF.

In its sample, this clonotype was seen many times. V and J are TRBV6-1 and TRBJ2-3; 7 nucleotides line up with TRBD1. The germline V gene encodes CDR1 MNHNS and CDR2 SASEGT. V shed 6 bases and J 3 bases; nucleotides not matched to a gene: 9. This CDR3 has 15 amino acids. CDR3 amino acids: CASSSRQGVTDTQYF. CDR3 DNA: TGTGCCAGCAGCTCCAGACAGGGAGTAACAGATACGCAGTATTTT.

This clonotype was counted ten times or more. The V call is TRBV28, the J call TRBJ2-1; 8 bases line up with TRBD2. CDR3 size: 15 residues. Germline CDR1 reads MDHEN; CDR2 reads SYDVKM. Losses at the gene ends were 3 bases for V and 5 bases for J; bases not matched to a gene: 6. The CDR3 coding sequence is TGTGCCAGCAGTTTCGCCGGGACTAGTAACAATGAGCAGTTCTTC. It translates to CASSFAGTSNNEQFF.